The rows below give T cell receptor beta chains drawn from one sample of a study of shared clonotypes between healthy human individuals. This table comes from immunoSEQ multiplex PCR, and its TCRdb copy is limited to in-frame clones, with some not included. The sample lists about 2 million clones, around 96% occurring once. The specimen was naive CD8+ T cells sorted from blood. Every receptor here comes from a man aged 18 to 30 in good health. CDR3s include the opening cysteine and the closing phenylalanine or tryptophan. A D gene is named only where the DNA matches it firmly. A clone size is listed for some rows: how often the clone was seen (once, few, many), or a class if it is expanded.

d_call j_call clone_size v_call cdr3_aa cdr3_nt
. TRBJ2-1 . TRBV4-3 CASSQDLGARVFF TGCGCCAGCAGCCAAGATCTGGGGGCCAGGGTGTTCTTC
. TRBJ1-2 . TRBV6-5 CASSYREDYGYTF TGTGCCAGCAGTTACAGGGAGGACTATGGCTACACCTTC
. TRBJ2-3 . TRBV5-6 CASSPGSDTQYF TGTGCCAGCAGTCCGGGGTCAGATACGCAGTATTTT
. TRBJ1-1 . TRBV27 CASSLTAGLQVNTEAFF TGTGCCAGCAGTTTAACGGCAGGACTACAGGTGAACACTGAAGCTTTCTTT
TRBD2 TRBJ2-2 . TRBV4-1 CASSRTSGSPSPPGELFF TGCGCCAGCAGCCGGACTAGCGGATCGCCGTCCCCCCCCGGGGAGCTGTTTTTT
TRBD1 TRBJ2-6 . TRBV4-1 CASSHGQDLSGANVLTF TGCGCCAGCAGCCACGGACAGGACCTCTCTGGGGCCAACGTCCTGACTTTC
. TRBJ2-3 once TRBV2 CASSSDRGTYISSTDTQYF TGTGCCAGCAGTTCTGACAGAGGGACTTACATCTCTAGCACAGATACGCAGTATTTT
. TRBJ2-6 . TRBV7-3 CASSFPGANVLTF TGTGCCAGCAGCTTTCCAGGGGCCAACGTCCTGACTTTC
TRBD1 TRBJ2-7 . TRBV27 CASSGTAGRYFYEQYF TGTGCCAGCAGCGGGACAGCAGGTCGATACTTCTACGAGCAGTACTTC
TRBD1 TRBJ1-1 . TRBV27 CASSLSVTRGTETEAFF TGTGCCAGCAGTTTATCAGTCACCAGGGGGACCGAGACTGAAGCTTTCTTT
TRBD1 TRBJ2-2 once TRBV29-1 CSVTRGQGTGELFF TGCAGCGTTACCAGGGGGCAAGGCACCGGGGAGCTGTTTTTT
. TRBJ1-2 once TRBV7-2 CASGDGYTF TGTGCCAGCGGGGATGGCTACACCTTC
TRBD1 TRBJ2-7 . TRBV5-4 CASSLTGGTYEQYF TGTGCCAGCAGCTTGACAGGGGGGACCTACGAGCAGTACTTC
TRBD1 TRBJ2-5 . TRBV10-3 CAISETDRGETQYF TGTGCCATCAGTGAGACGGACAGGGGTGAGACCCAGTACTTC
TRBD2 TRBJ2-2 . TRBV6-5 CASSYLAGGTGELFF TGTGCCAGCAGTTATTTAGCGGGAGGTACCGGGGAGCTGTTTTTT
. TRBJ2-7 . TRBV4-3 CASSQAGTATYEQYF TGCGCCAGCAGCCAAGCCGGGACGGCGACCTACGAGCAGTACTTC
TRBD2 TRBJ2-1 . TRBV7-6 CASSLSGGISNEQFF TGTGCCAGCAGCCTTAGCGGGGGAATTTCTAATGAGCAGTTCTTC
. TRBJ2-7 . TRBV9 CASSVGGGGDEQYF TGTGCCAGCAGCGTAGGAGGGGGAGGCGACGAGCAGTACTTC
TRBD2 TRBJ2-5 . TRBV28 CASSPGLAGETQYF TGTGCCAGCAGCCCCGGACTAGCGGGGGAGACCCAGTACTTC
. TRBJ1-2 . TRBV7-6 CASSSSLGISNYGYTF TGTGCCAGCAGCTCTTCCCTAGGCATCTCTAACTATGGCTACACCTTC
. TRBJ2-7 . TRBV10-2 CASSESRGSYEQYF TGCGCCAGCAGTGAGTCACGGGGGTCCTACGAGCAGTACTTC
. TRBJ2-7 . TRBV6-5 CASSYSVSGDEQYF TGTGCCAGCAGTTACTCGGTCTCAGGCGACGAGCAGTACTTC
. TRBJ2-7 once TRBV4-1 CASSQIFGGEQYF TGCGCCAGCAGCCAAATTTTTGGGGGGGAGCAGTACTTC
. TRBJ1-1 . TRBV9 CASSGGAGEAFF TGTGCCAGCAGCGGTGGGGCGGGGGAAGCTTTCTTT
. TRBJ1-6 . TRBV15 CATSEGRLSPLHF TGTGCCACCAGCGAAGGTAGACTGTCACCCCTCCACTTT
. TRBJ2-7 once TRBV15 CATSSRDITYEQYF TGTGCCACCAGCAGCCGGGACATTACCTACGAGCAGTACTTC
TRBD1 TRBJ2-7 . TRBV7-2 CASRVGATGPFEQYF TGTGCCAGCAGGGTTGGGGCGACAGGGCCCTTCGAGCAGTACTTC
TRBD2 TRBJ2-2 . TRBV6-6 CATGPAGGRGELFF TGTGCCACGGGCCCAGCGGGGGGGCGTGGGGAGCTGTTTTTT
TRBD1 TRBJ1-4 . TRBV2 CASRTDRDTNEKLFF TGTGCCAGCAGGACAGACAGGGATACTAATGAAAAACTGTTTTTT
. TRBJ2-3 once TRBV19 CASSITDTQYF TGTGCCAGTAGTATTACAGATACGCAGTATTTT
. TRBJ2-7 . TRBV4-1 CASSQGPDTRYEQYF TGCGCCAGCAGCCAAGGGCCGGACACCCGCTACGAGCAGTACTTC
. TRBJ2-7 once TRBV7-9 CASSLWTDPYEQYF TGTGCCAGCAGCTTATGGACGGATCCCTACGAGCAGTACTTC
. TRBJ2-5 . TRBV6-6 CASSYGEETQYF TGTGCCAGCAGTTACGGGGAAGAGACCCAGTACTTC
. TRBJ1-2 once TRBV20-1 CSGWGDYGYTF TGCAGTGGGTGGGGGGACTATGGCTACACCTTC
. TRBJ1-3 . TRBV7-6 CASSLAGDVDTIYF TGTGCCAGCAGCTTAGCCGGAGATGTCGACACCATATATTTT
TRBD1 TRBJ2-6 . TRBV9 CASSTGAGANVLTF TGTGCCAGCAGTACAGGGGCAGGGGCCAACGTCCTGACTTTC
TRBD2 TRBJ2-1 . TRBV18 CASSSGRGEQFF TGTGCCAGCTCCTCTGGGAGGGGTGAGCAGTTCTTC
. TRBJ2-2 . TRBV11-2 CASSLGRATGELFF TGTGCCAGCAGCTTGGGCAGGGCCACCGGGGAGCTGTTTTTT
. TRBJ1-4 . TRBV25-1 CASSEGTVATNEKLFF TGTGCCAGCAGTGAAGGGACTGTTGCAACTAATGAAAAACTGTTTTTT
. TRBJ1-4 . TRBV5-1 CAYGQRRTTNEKLFF TGCGCCTATGGACAGCGCAGGACAACTAATGAAAAACTGTTTTTT
. TRBJ2-7 . TRBV4-1 CASSQDPRLVTYEQYF TGCGCCAGCAGCCAAGATCCCCGGCTAGTGACCTACGAGCAGTACTTC
. TRBJ1-2 . TRBV6-5 CASSYSGDVGYTF TGTGCCAGCAGTTACTCTGGAGATGTGGGCTACACCTTC
TRBD1 TRBJ2-7 . TRBV10-3 CAIGQGPAYEQYF TGTGCCATAGGACAGGGGCCAGCCTACGAGCAGTACTTC